The sample holds a few counts of the clone carrying this TCR beta chain. Its target is not known. The CDR3 spans 13 residues. Germline V gives CDR1 SGHTA, CDR2 FQGNSA. V lost 2 bases and J lost 12, with 14 bases in between. These data are taken from a study of identical twins. General study points: A lower insertion count was a feature of abundant cord blood beta clonotypes, with no such feature in memory repertoires.

A universal primer site was incorporated via template switching, and the cDNA contained unique molecular identifiers. MiXCR, applied by TCRdb to the 5' RACE reads, yields one record per CDR3 protein. The sample has hundreds of thousands of distinct CDR3 sequences, 15% to 20% seen once; the top ten hold over 10%. The same data also contributed to another study, on T cells expressing NK-cell markers. As that report states: Within the sequenced cohort of eight donors, seven exhibited HCMV seropositivity and one was seronegative.

Sequenced sample: PBMCs. V is TRBV7-2 and J is TRBJ2-1, with TRBD1 as a possible D gene (6 bases). This TCR derives from a woman between 18 and 29 years old in good health. The CDR3: CASSLFQGWGQFF. The CDR3 nucleotides are TGTGCCAGCAGCTTATTTCAGGGGTGGGGGCAGTTCTTC.